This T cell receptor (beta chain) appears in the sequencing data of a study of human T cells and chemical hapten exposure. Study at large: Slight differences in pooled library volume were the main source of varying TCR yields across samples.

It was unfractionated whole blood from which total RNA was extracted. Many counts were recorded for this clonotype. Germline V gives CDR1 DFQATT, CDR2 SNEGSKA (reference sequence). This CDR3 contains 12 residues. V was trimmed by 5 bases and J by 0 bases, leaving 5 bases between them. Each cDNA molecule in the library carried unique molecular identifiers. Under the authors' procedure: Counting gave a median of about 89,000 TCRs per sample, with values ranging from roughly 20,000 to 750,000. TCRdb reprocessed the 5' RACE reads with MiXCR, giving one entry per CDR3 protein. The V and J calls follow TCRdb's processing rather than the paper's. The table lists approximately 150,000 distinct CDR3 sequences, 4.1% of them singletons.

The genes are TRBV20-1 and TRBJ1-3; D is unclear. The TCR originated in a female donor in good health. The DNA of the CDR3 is TGCAGTGCTGTCCCCTCTGGAAACACCATATATTTT. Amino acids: CSAVPSGNTIYF.